This T cell receptor (beta chain) was observed in a study of radiation and T cells in renal cell carcinoma (dated by TCRdb to about 2020). About the full investigation: In total, roughly 52 samples, comprising 26 tumors and 27 peripheral blood samples, were subjected to TCR beta sequencing. The final blood draw was performed at 4 weeks after radiation, at the same time as nephrectomy. A total of 4,016,671 unique CDR3 nucleotide sequences, encoding roughly 2.7 million unique CDR3 amino acid sequences, were found across all 55 or so samples.

The germline V gene gives CDR1 as SGHTS and CDR2 as YDEGEE. Between the V and J ends, shortened by 4 bases and 5 bases respectively, the junction contains 11 bases. From the cysteine through the phenylalanine, the CDR3 covers 13 amino acids. The DNA shown is the 39-base CDR3, in frame from base 1. With respect to this clone: What antigen it recognizes has not been identified. Nothing much larger sits one base from this clone, and base qualities are not available.

Following the manufacturer's recommendations, the immunoSEQ kit was used to generate TCR beta libraries from genomic DNA. For library preparation, a first multiplex PCR was performed with proprietary primers, followed by a second PCR in which unique barcodes were added, and bead cleanups were performed after each round. Each sample batch included a kit-provided positive control reaction and a negative control reaction. The final libraries underwent checking on an Agilent 4200 TapeStation D1000 ScreenTape, volumetric pooling, and quantification by qPCR. Sequencing was performed on an Illumina NextSeq500 with a MidOutput 150-cycle cartridge, and 156 Read1 and 15 Index1 cycles were run with kit custom primers. The pooled library was loaded at around 1 pM, and approximately 18% PhiX control was spiked in. The authors processed their data as follows. The vendor-processed data were analyzed in R, and a clonotype was defined as all T cells that share the same CDR3 nucleotide sequence. For clone abundance analyses, frequencies were normalized to the 10,000 most abundant clones per sample. Public T cell clones, averaging fewer than five per sample, were removed before analysis. Tumor-enriched and baseline blood-enriched clonotypes were defined by at least a 32-fold difference in abundance between compartments. A beta-binomial differential abundance model was used to identify clonotypes that expanded or contracted between blood time points. Tumor-blood repertoire similarity was measured with the Baroni-Urbani and Buser coefficient, and group comparisons used two-tailed Wilcoxon tests in R. Here the immuneACCESS table is served through TCRdb, limited to in-frame sequences with V and J called. Missing clones are a known gap in these copies; in checked studies unresolved V genes cover under half, and the rest lacks a known reason. That table gives V, J and clone size, and the DNA gave D and trimming. The sample table lists around 170,000 clones, approximately 90% of them with a count of one. Around 11% of the sample belongs to the ten largest clones.

General findings and caveats noted by the study authors: No pretreatment tumor biopsies were available, so the baseline intratumoral presence of clonotypes could not be determined. Tracking of blood repertoire dynamics stopped at around 4 weeks after treatment, with no follow-up past that point. Because the trial had a single-armed design, the trial could not examine how radiation dose or scheduling affected the TCR repertoire. An increase in top tumor clonotypes in blood was observed from baseline to 2 weeks post-radiation, followed by contraction by 4 weeks, which was taken to suggest transient expansion of tumor-resident clones.

The time point label, as the study defines it: blood 4 weeks post-SBRT, at nephrectomy. The sample's treatment or condition label, decoded: 15 Gy SBRT to primary tumor, nephrectomy 4 weeks later. Samples came from a clinical trial, in which primary renal cell carcinomas received 15 Gy stereotactic body radiation therapy followed by nephrectomy 4 weeks later. Serial peripheral blood from radiation-treated patients was sampled at baseline, 2 weeks and 4 weeks after SBRT to track tumor-enriched clonotypes. Every patient had renal cell carcinoma of clear cell pathology. The QIAamp DNA Blood Mini Kit (Qiagen) was used to prepare genomic DNA for TCR sequencing. Samples were included in the analyses only if all quality control checks were passed.

This TCR was recovered from a woman in her forties or fifties with renal cell carcinoma. The chain is made from TRBV5-8 and TRBJ2-3; possibly the D gene is TRBD2, per 5 matching bases. The sample here was blood, taken from a patient whose treatment included radiotherapy and nephrectomy. The CDR3 protein: CASSPDSQDTQYF. The bases read TGTGCCAGCAGCCCGGACTCTCAAGATACGCAGTATTTT.